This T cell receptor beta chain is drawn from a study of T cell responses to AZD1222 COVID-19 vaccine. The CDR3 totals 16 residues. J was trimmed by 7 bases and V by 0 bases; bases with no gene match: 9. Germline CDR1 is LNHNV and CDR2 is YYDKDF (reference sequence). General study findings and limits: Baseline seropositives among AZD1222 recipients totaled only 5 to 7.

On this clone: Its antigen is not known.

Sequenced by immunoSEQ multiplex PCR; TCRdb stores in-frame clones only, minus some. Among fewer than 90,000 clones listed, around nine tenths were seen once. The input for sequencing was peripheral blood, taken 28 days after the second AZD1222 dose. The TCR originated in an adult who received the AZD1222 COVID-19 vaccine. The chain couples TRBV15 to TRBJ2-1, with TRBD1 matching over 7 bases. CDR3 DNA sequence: TGTGCCACCAGCAGAGATCTAGCCCGCAGGGGGAATGAGCAGTTCTTC. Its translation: CATSRDLARRGNEQFF.